These T cell receptor beta chains were read from a single sample in a study of blood T cell repertoires in COVID-19. Clones were read by immunoSEQ multiplex PCR, and TCRdb kept only the in-frame ones, dropping some. The sample lists roughly 60,000 clones; over 80% were seen once. The sequenced sample consisted of peripheral blood. The origin of the receptors is a man younger than 40 with COVID-19, enrolled during active disease. Both conserved end residues are part of each CDR3. The D gene is left open where the match is weak. Part of the rows lack a size; the others show once, few, many or a class for expanded clones.

j_call,v_call,d_call,clone_size,cdr3_aa,cdr3_nt
TRBJ1-1,TRBV4-3,NA,NA,CASSQDMGSNTEAFF,TGCGCCAGCAGCCAAGACATGGGGAGTAACACTGAAGCTTTCTTT
TRBJ2-1,TRBV4-3,TRBD1,NA,CASSQGTGSYNEQFF,TGCGCCAGCAGCCAAGGGACAGGGTCCTACAATGAGCAGTTCTTC
TRBJ2-7,TRBV7-9,NA,NA,CASSVGTPYEQYF,TGTGCCAGCAGCGTAGGGACACCCTACGAGCAGTACTTC
TRBJ2-7,TRBV5-1,TRBD2,NA,CASSLDPSGSYEQYF,TGCGCCAGCAGCTTGGATCCTAGCGGGTCCTACGAGCAGTACTTC
TRBJ1-2,TRBV9,NA,once,CASSVDGGAFLGYTF,TGTGCCAGCAGCGTAGATGGGGGGGCGTTTTTAGGCTACACCTTC
TRBJ1-2,TRBV7-6,TRBD1,once,CASSSFDRGPNYGYTF,TGTGCCAGCAGCTCCTTCGACAGGGGGCCTAACTATGGCTACACCTTC
TRBJ2-7,TRBV24-1,TRBD1,NA,CATSDPGQGSYEQYF,TGTGCCACCAGTGACCCGGGACAGGGCTCCTACGAGCAGTACTTC
TRBJ2-7,TRBV5-4,NA,NA,CASSRLAGGSYEQYF,TGTGCCAGCAGCCGACTGGCGGGTGGCTCCTACGAGCAGTACTTC
TRBJ2-2,TRBV14,NA,few,CASSQDQTGAGELFF,TGTGCCAGCAGCCAAGATCAGACGGGAGCCGGGGAGCTGTTTTTT
TRBJ2-5,TRBV19,TRBD2,NA,CASSIVGLAGKETQYF,TGTGCCAGTAGTATAGTCGGGCTAGCGGGGAAAGAGACCCAGTACTTC
TRBJ2-7,TRBV12-5,TRBD1,NA,CASQAGQAPYEQYF,TGTGCTAGTCAGGCCGGACAGGCGCCCTACGAGCAGTACTTC
TRBJ1-1,TRBV11-2,NA,NA,CASSPTGKEAFF,TGTGCCAGCAGCCCAACAGGTAAAGAAGCTTTCTTT
TRBJ1-1,TRBV2,NA,NA,CAITVGQTNEAFF,TGTGCCATTACGGTTGGACAGACGAATGAAGCTTTCTTT
TRBJ1-4,TRBV5-3,NA,NA,CARSLATGDATNEKLFF,TGTGCCAGAAGCTTGGCGACAGGAGACGCAACTAATGAAAAACTGTTTTTT
TRBJ2-3,TRBV25-1,TRBD2,NA,CATSRGGPGADTQYF,TGTGCCACCTCTCGGGGGGGTCCGGGGGCAGATACGCAGTATTTT
TRBJ1-5,TRBV28,TRBD1,NA,CASSWDRGEHQPQHF,TGTGCCAGCAGTTGGGACAGGGGGGAACATCAGCCCCAGCATTTT
TRBJ1-2,TRBV28,NA,once,CASSPGHRAGGYTF,TGTGCCAGCAGCCCGGGACACCGAGCCGGGGGCTACACCTTC
TRBJ2-7,TRBV28,TRBD2,NA,CASSLGGFGEQYF,TGTGCCAGCAGTTTGGGAGGGTTTGGAGAGCAGTACTTC
TRBJ1-6,TRBV24-1,TRBD1,NA,CATSGGQPNSPLHF,TGTGCCACCAGTGGGGGACAGCCTAATTCACCCCTCCACTTT
TRBJ2-3,TRBV27,NA,once,CASSLILDGTDTQYF,TGTGCCAGCAGTTTAATATTAGATGGCACAGATACGCAGTATTTT
TRBJ1-1,TRBV7-9,NA,NA,CASSSTMREAFF,TGTGCCAGCAGCTCCACCATGCGGGAAGCTTTCTTT
TRBJ2-5,TRBV19,NA,NA,CASSIFILETQYF,TGTGCCAGTAGTATTTTTATACTAGAGACCCAGTACTTC
TRBJ1-2,TRBV25-1,TRBD1,NA,CASSGVGTGGIYGYTF,TGTGCCAGCAGTGGGGTTGGGACAGGGGGCATCTATGGCTACACCTTC
TRBJ1-6,TRBV10-2,NA,NA,CASTREGFGPLHF,TGCGCCAGCACCAGGGAGGGGTTCGGCCCCCTCCACTTT
TRBJ2-2,TRBV6-5,NA,NA,CASSYATGELFF,TGTGCCAGCAGTTACGCGACCGGGGAGCTGTTTTTT
TRBJ2-5,TRBV7-6,NA,NA,CASSLAGGGLGETQYF,TGTGCCAGCAGCTTAGCGGGAGGAGGTTTAGGAGAGACCCAGTACTTC
TRBJ1-1,TRBV4-1,NA,NA,CASRNRALNTEAFF,TGCGCCAGCAGGAACAGGGCATTGAACACTGAAGCTTTCTTT
TRBJ2-5,TRBV19,NA,NA,CASKEGARETQYF,TGTGCCAGTAAGGAGGGGGCGAGAGAGACCCAGTACTTC
TRBJ2-2,TRBV18,NA,NA,CASSSTGTTGELFF,TGTGCCAGCTCATCAACAGGAACTACCGGGGAGCTGTTTTTT
TRBJ1-4,TRBV30,NA,NA,CAGSGIPTNEKLFF,TGTGCCGGATCAGGGATACCAACTAATGAAAAACTGTTTTTT
TRBJ2-1,TRBV6-5,TRBD2,NA,CASSPLAGGGNEQFF,TGTGCCAGCAGTCCCTTAGCGGGAGGAGGAAATGAGCAGTTCTTC
TRBJ1-5,TRBV7-2,NA,NA,CASSFFNSNQPQHF,TGTGCCAGCAGCTTCTTTAATAGCAATCAGCCCCAGCATTTT
TRBJ2-2,TRBV6-6,TRBD2,NA,CASSLGLAGGANTGELFF,TGTGCCAGCAGTCTAGGACTAGCGGGAGGAGCGAACACCGGGGAGCTGTTTTTT
TRBJ1-2,TRBV29-1,NA,NA,CSVDPGITNYGYTF,TGCAGCGTTGACCCAGGGATAACTAACTATGGCTACACCTTC
TRBJ1-2,TRBV7-9,TRBD1,NA,CASSLAGTAYGYTF,TGTGCCAGCAGCTTAGCCGGGACAGCCTATGGCTACACCTTC
TRBJ1-2,TRBV11-2,TRBD1,NA,CASSLPGGGGYTF,TGTGCCAGCAGCTTACCAGGGGGCGGTGGCTACACCTTC
TRBJ2-3,TRBV28,TRBD1,NA,CASSTTGTGGAADTQYF,TGTGCCAGCAGTACAACCGGGACAGGTGGGGCTGCAGATACGCAGTATTTT
TRBJ2-3,TRBV14,NA,many,CASSRLGEATDTQYF,TGTGCCAGCAGCCGCTTGGGGGAGGCCACAGATACGCAGTATTTT
TRBJ2-5,TRBV2,TRBD1,NA,CASKPDRGFGETQYF,TGTGCCAGCAAGCCGGACAGGGGGTTTGGGGAGACCCAGTACTTC
TRBJ1-3,TRBV9,TRBD1,NA,CASSAGQGYPSGNTIYF,TGTGCCAGCAGCGCCGGACAGGGCTACCCCTCTGGAAACACCATATATTTT
TRBJ1-4,TRBV7-9,NA,NA,CASSLGGSNEKLFF,TGTGCCAGCAGCTTAGGAGGGAGTAATGAAAAACTGTTTTTT
TRBJ1-1,TRBV10-3,TRBD1,NA,CAISPLGQGDTEAFF,TGTGCCATCAGTCCACTGGGACAGGGTGACACTGAAGCTTTCTTT
TRBJ1-2,TRBV7-9,TRBD1,NA,CASSLGQGIYGYTF,TGTGCCAGCAGCTTAGGACAGGGGATCTATGGCTACACCTTC
TRBJ2-7,TRBV15,TRBD1,NA,CATSREGGTGGYEQYF,TGTGCCACCAGCAGAGAAGGGGGGACAGGGGGCTACGAGCAGTACTTC
TRBJ1-5,TRBV6-6,TRBD1,NA,CASRPTGGGNQPQHF,TGTGCCAGCAGGCCTACAGGGGGCGGCAATCAGCCCCAGCATTTT
TRBJ2-2,TRBV28,TRBD2,NA,CASSLWGLAGGPGELFF,TGTGCCAGCAGTTTATGGGGACTAGCGGGAGGGCCCGGGGAGCTGTTTTTT
TRBJ1-5,TRBV4-1,TRBD1,once,CASSQDRTAQPQHF,TGCGCCAGCAGCCAGGACAGGACCGCTCAGCCCCAGCATTTT
TRBJ2-1,TRBV27,NA,NA,CASSLGGSSYNEQFF,TGTGCCAGCAGTTTAGGGGGGAGCTCCTACAATGAGCAGTTCTTC
TRBJ2-5,TRBV5-4,NA,NA,CASKPKGDETQYF,TGTGCCAGCAAACCCAAGGGGGACGAGACCCAGTACTTC
TRBJ1-2,TRBV5-6,NA,NA,CASSLKQGDYNYGYTF,TGTGCCAGCAGCTTGAAACAGGGCGACTATAACTATGGCTACACCTTC
TRBJ2-7,TRBV28,TRBD1,NA,CASSPTGTGPYEQYF,TGTGCCAGCAGTCCGACCGGGACAGGGCCCTACGAGCAGTACTTC